What follows are 24 T cell receptor beta chains derived from one specimen sequenced in a study of T cell responses to AZD1222 COVID-19 vaccine. This table comes from immunoSEQ multiplex PCR, and its TCRdb copy is limited to in-frame clones, with some not included. The sample lists 25,000 to 30,000 clones; approximately 91% were seen once. Here the sequenced sample was peripheral blood, taken on day 0 of AZD1222 vaccination. All receptors come from an adult in good health.

The chain joins TRBV27 to TRBJ2-7, with D unresolved. The germline V gene has CDR1 MNHEY and CDR2 SMNVEV (reference sequence). Trimming removed 3 bases at V and 3 bases at J, with 15 bases between. This CDR3 is 15 amino acids long. CDR3 residues: CASSFYPLRVYEQYF. The CDR3 nucleotides read TGTGCCAGCAGTTTTTATCCCTTACGAGTCTACGAGCAGTACTTC.

The rearrangement links TRBV13 to TRBJ1-3, with D perhaps TRBD1 (5 bases). The germline gives CDR1 PRHDT, CDR2 FYEKMQ (reference sequence). The ends were cut back, 4 bases at V and 4 bases at J, with 11 bases in the middle. The CDR3 length is 14 residues. The CDR3 DNA reads as TGTGCCAGCAGCTCGTATAACAGGGGAAACACCATATATTTT. Amino acid sequence: CASSSYNRGNTIYF.

This rearrangement joins TRBV6-5 to TRBJ2-7; possible D gene TRBD1, 6 bases. The V end was cut by 4 bases, the J end by 3 bases, with 16 bases between. The germline V gene encodes CDR1 MNHEY and CDR2 SVGAGI. This CDR3 has 15 residues. CDR3 in DNA: TGTGCCAGCAGTTCCCGGGGACAAGGACGCTACGAGCAGTACTTC. Encoded protein: CASSSRGQGRYEQYF.

The V and J genes are TRBV18 and TRBJ2-7, with TRBD1 matching over 11 bases. This CDR3 has 16 residues. Trimming removed 2 bases from V and 3 bases from J; junction bases left unmatched: 6. Germline assignment: CDR1 KGHSH and CDR2 LQKENI. The CDR3 nucleotides are TGTGCCAGCTCACCATCCGGGACAGGGGGTATCTACGAGCAGTACTTC. It specifies CASSPSGTGGIYEQYF. The whole variable domain, filled in from reference TRBV18 and TRBJ2-7, reads NAGVMQNPRHLVRRRGQEARLRCSPMKGHSHVYWYRQLPEEGLKFMVYLQKENIIDESGMPKERFSAEFPKEGPSILRIQQVVRGDSAAYFCASSPSGTGGIYEQYFGPGTRLTVT.

The V gene is TRBV4-1, the J gene TRBJ1-2, with TRBD1 matching over 7 bases. The CDR3 spans 17 residues. The V and J ends lost 3 bases and 7 bases, in that order; junction bases with no gene match: 17. Looked up from germline, CDR1 is MGHRA and CDR2 is YSYEKL. The CDR3 nucleotides are TGCGCCAGCAGCCACCTTCTCCGTGGACAGGAGAGGTCTGGCTACACCTTC. Translating it yields CASSHLLRGQERSGYTF.

V and J are TRBV5-5 and TRBJ1-5, with D perhaps TRBD1 (5 bases). The CDR3 runs to 15 residues. The V and J ends lost 4 bases and 0 bases respectively, with 11 bases between them. CDR1 and CDR2 from the germline V gene are SGHKS and YYEKEE (reference sequence). Here the CDR3 DNA reads TGTGCCAGCAGCCACGGGACCGATAGCAATCAGCCCCAGCATTTT. Translated, it gives CASSHGTDSNQPQHF.

The chain uses TRBV3-1 (or the pseudogene TRBV3-2) and TRBJ2-5; D remains unclear. Germline V lookup: CDR1 LGHDT, CDR2 YNNKEL (reference sequence). CDR3 length: 14 amino acids. V lost 3 bases and J 2 bases, leaving 10 bases between the germline ends. The CDR3 is CASSHYAPQETQYF. Here the CDR3 DNA reads TGTGCCAGCAGCCATTACGCGCCTCAAGAGACCCAGTACTTC.

This chain connects TRBV6-5 to TRBJ1-1; no firm D call. V lost 2 bases and J lost 9, with 10 bases in between. Germline lookup yields CDR1 MNHEY and CDR2 SVGAGI. The CDR3 sequence is 12 residues long. CDR3 residues: CASSYEAGKAFF. The CDR3 nucleotides read TGTGCCAGCAGTTACGAGGCCGGAAAAGCTTTCTTT.

This chain uses TRBV9 with TRBJ2-1, with TRBD2 identical over 10 bases. The CDR3 has 15 residues. Germline lookup yields CDR1 SGDLS and CDR2 YYNGEE. With 3 bases clipped from V and 4 bases from J, the junction kept 4 bases outside the gene matches. The CDR3 DNA is TGTGCCAGCAGCGCTAGCGGGAGTCCTTACAATGAGCAGTTCTTC. Protein sequence: CASSASGSPYNEQFF.

This chain uses TRBV4-2 with TRBJ1-6; 7 nucleotides align to TRBD1. The V gene's germline CDR1 is LGHNA and CDR2 YNFKEQ. The CDR3 has 15 residues. Trimming at V came to 4 bases and at J to 9 bases, leaving 9 bases not matched to a gene. The CDR3: CASSPEGAVSSPLHF. The CDR3 region has the DNA TGTGCCAGCAGCCCAGAGGGGGCTGTCAGTTCACCCCTCCACTTT.

V gene TRBV10-2 combines with J gene TRBJ2-1; 8 bases agree with TRBD1. V trimming: 6 bases; J trimming: 4 bases; junction bases outside the gene matches: 5. CDR1 is WSHSY, CDR2 SAAADI, per germline. The CDR3 loop spans 14 amino acids. The CDR3 bases are TGCGCCAGCAGGGGACAGGACCCATACAATGAGCAGTTCTTC. This sequence encodes CASRGQDPYNEQFF.

The genes are TRBV25-1 and TRBJ1-1; D gene ambiguous. This CDR3 region has 13 residues. CDR1 and CDR2 (germline): MGHDK, SYGVNS. Trimming took 5 bases from V and 5 from J, leaving 12 bases between them. CDR3 nucleotide sequence: TGTGCCAGCAGTTTGGAAGGGAGGACTGAAGCTTTCTTT. The encoded protein is CASSLEGRTEAFF.

This clone has a single count. The chain is built from TRBV28 and TRBJ1-2; possibly TRBD1 for D (6 bases). V was clipped by 2 bases and J by 6 bases, with 19 bases between them. Looked up from germline, CDR1 is MDHEN and CDR2 is SYDVKM. The CDR3 totals 16 residues. This CDR3 reads CASSLEEGGFSNGYTF. Here the CDR3 DNA reads TGTGCCAGCAGTTTAGAGGAGGGGGGGTTTTCCAATGGCTACACCTTC.

The J gene is TRBJ2-3, the V gene TRBV19; D is perhaps TRBD2 (5 bases). V was cut by 3 bases and J by 1 base, with 8 bases left in between. The CDR3 extends over 14 amino acids. CDR1 is LNHDA and CDR2 is SQIVND in the germline V gene (reference sequence). The CDR3 coding sequence is TGTGCCAGTAGTATGGCGGAGGGCACAGATACGCAGTATTTT. As protein: CASSMAEGTDTQYF. Combining the CDR3 with reference TRBV19 and TRBJ2-3 gives the whole variable domain DGGITQSPKYLFRKEGQNVTLSCEQNLNHDAMYWYRQDPGQGLRLIYYSQIVNDFQKGDIAEGYSVSREKKESFPLTVTSAQKNPTAFYLCASSMAEGTDTQYFGPGTRLTVL.

This clone appeared a few times. The CDR3 loop reads CASRPRDTGRNEQFF. In nucleotides, the CDR3 is TGTGCCAGCAGGCCGCGGGACACCGGAAGGAATGAGCAGTTCTTC. This chain joins TRBV7-3 and TRBJ2-1; D tentatively fits TRBD1 or TRBD2 (6 bases each). V was trimmed by 6 bases and J by 7 bases, leaving 19 bases between them. The CDR3 extends over 15 amino acids. Germline V CDR1 and CDR2: SGHTA, FQGTGA. Variable domain in full (rest from reference TRBV7-3 and TRBJ2-1): GAGVSQTPSNKVTEKGKYVELRCDPISGHTALYWYRQSLGQGPEFLIYFQGTGAADDSGLPNDRFFAVRPEGSVSTLKIQRTERGDSAVYLCASRPRDTGRNEQFFGPGTRLTVL.

V and J are TRBV27 and TRBJ1-4, with D possibly matching TRBD1 (5 bases). Germline CDR1 reads MNHEY; CDR2 reads SMNVEV (reference sequence). The CDR3 length is 15 residues. Between the trimmed V and J ends, which lost 6 bases and 4 bases, there was a span of 15 bases. The CDR3 DNA reads TGTGCCAGCAGCTATAGGGGACGGTATAATGAAAAACTGTTTTTT. Protein product: CASSYRGRYNEKLFF.

V is TRBV9 and J is TRBJ2-5; unclear D gene. The CDR3 has 15 amino acids. Germline loops: CDR1 SGDLS, CDR2 YYNGEE. The ends were cut back, 0 bases at V and 4 bases at J, with 13 bases in the middle. The CDR3 sequence is CASSVGTVRGETQYF. The DNA for the CDR3 is TGTGCCAGCAGCGTAGGTACGGTCCGCGGAGAGACCCAGTACTTC.

This rearrangement joins TRBV14 to TRBJ1-4, with D possibly TRBD1 on 6 matching bases. CDR3 size: 16 residues. The V gene's germline CDR1 is SGHDN and CDR2 FVKESK. Trimming took off 4 bases at V and 4 bases at J, with 16 bases between the two ends. For the CDR3, the DNA is TGTGCCAGCAGCCCAAGGAGGGGGGTCGTTAATGAAAAACTGTTTTTT. It translates to CASSPRRGVVNEKLFF.

This chain links TRBV30 with TRBJ2-7; 11 positions agree with TRBD1. CDR1 is GTSNPN, CDR2 SVGIG, per germline (reference sequence). The ends lost 4 bases at V and 3 bases at J; junction bases unmatched: 5. The CDR3 is made up of 14 amino acids. CDR3 in DNA: TGTGCCTGGACTTCCGGGACAGGGGGCTACGAGCAGTACTTC. It is translated as CAWTSGTGGYEQYF.

Here the CDR3 DNA reads TGTGCCAGCAGTTACAGAAAGAACACCGGGGAGCTGTTTTTT. This encodes CASSYRKNTGELFF. V gene TRBV28 combines with J gene TRBJ2-2; D is ambiguous. CDR3 length: 14 amino acids. Trimming pared 4 bases from V and 1 base from J, leaving 7 bases between. Looked up from germline, CDR1 is MDHEN and CDR2 is SYDVKM.

This clone was observed a single time. The chain is built from TRBV27 and TRBJ2-7; the D gene is possibly TRBD1 (6 bases). The CDR3 is 15 amino acids. Germline values: CDR1 MNHEY, CDR2 SMNVEV (reference sequence). The germline V and J ends were trimmed by 9 bases and 3 bases, with 21 bases remaining between them. The CDR3 coding sequence is TGTGCCAGTGCACCAAGACCCTCCAGGGGCTACGAGCAGTACTTC. Amino acid sequence: CASAPRPSRGYEQYF.

This clone has more than one count but fewer than ten. This chain uses TRBV20-1 with TRBJ1-1; 7 bases align to TRBD1. J gave up 1 base and V 3 bases, and 14 bases lay outside the gene matches. The germline V gene has CDR1 DFQATT and CDR2 SNEGSKA (reference sequence). The CDR3 is 17 amino acids. The CDR3 loop is CSASPLWGRGRNTEAFF. CDR3 sequence (DNA): TGCAGTGCTAGTCCCCTCTGGGGCAGGGGGAGGAACACTGAAGCTTTCTTT.

The chain uses TRBV6-2 or TRBV6-3 and TRBJ2-7; TRBD2 might be the D (6 bases). V was pared by 5 bases and J by 6 bases, with 17 bases between. The CDR3 length is 14 residues. CDR1 is MNHEY, CDR2 SVGEGT, per germline. The CDR3, as DNA: TGTGCCAGCAGTAGGCGCGGGGTGTCATCCGAGCAGTACTTC. This gives the protein CASSRRGVSSEQYF.

The chain uses TRBV19 and TRBJ1-1, with D tentatively TRBD1 (5 bases). V was pared by 0 bases and J by 5 bases, with 13 bases between. The CDR3 covers 15 residues. Per the germline V gene, CDR1 is LNHDA and CDR2 is SQIVND (reference sequence). CDR3 DNA: TGTGCCAGTAGTATAGAGAGATGGGGGGAAACTGAAGCTTTCTTT. Its protein is CASSIERWGETEAFF.